Included here is one T cell receptor (beta chain) sequence, with context. What it recognizes is unknown. Method: immunoSEQ multiplex PCR; TCRdb's copy keeps in-frame clones and lacks some. The sample carries around 1,000 clones, about 28% recorded once. These data come from a study of T cells in localized non-small cell lung cancer. Study-level points and caveats: Higher blood T cell density went with longer overall survival. A median of around 52 clones ranked among the top 100 in tumor appeared in adjacent lung. Only one tumor region was sequenced, so heterogeneity remains possible. Uninvolved neighboring lung showed the greatest T cell clonality, exceeding tumor.

Trimming removed 4 bases from V and 5 bases from J; junction bases left unmatched: 3. Germline CDR1 LNHDA, CDR2 SQIVND (reference sequence). The CDR3 length is 14 residues. The receptor was isolated from a male donor older than 55 with stage I squamous cell lung carcinoma. Sample: lung tumor tissue, taken before any cancer treatment. The V and J genes are TRBV19 and TRBJ2-1; 9 bases map to TRBD2. In DNA, the CDR3 is TGTGCCAGTAGTAACGCGGGAGGGCACAATGAGCAGTTCTTC. Translating it yields CASSNAGGHNEQFF.